This T cell receptor (beta chain) derives from a study of CD8+CD57+ T cells in acquired aplastic anemia. Researchers used genomic DNA as the template to profile TCR beta VDJ and CDR3. TCRdb reanalysed the reads using MiXCR and keeps one entry per CDR3 protein. The table records 200,000 to 300,000 distinct CDR3 sequences, roughly 80% of them present only once. Flow cytometry had shown expanded CD8+CD57+ cells in the patients chosen for sequencing. This CDR3 spans 13 amino acids. Per germline, CDR1 SGDLS and CDR2 YYNGEE. Turning to this clonotype: The junction does not match germline at one end; this may be a read error.

The TCR comes from a human donor with aplastic anemia. Material: sorted CD4+, CD8+, or CD8+CD57+ T cells (not recorded which) from PBMCs. This rearrangement joins TRBV9 to TRBJ1-6; D unresolved. The CDR3 nucleotides are TGTGCCAGCAGCGTAGGGCCCACGACAAACCAGCCCTTT. Its protein product is CASSVGPTTNQPF. Complete variable domain (other parts from reference TRBV9 and TRBJ1-6): DSGVTQTPKHLITATGQRVTLRCSPRSGDLSVYWYQQSLDQGLQFLIQYYNGEERAKGNILERFSAQQFPDLHSELNLSSLELGDSALYFCASSVGPTTNQPFGNGTRLTVT.